The clone carrying this TCR beta chain has a count of ten or more. These data are taken from a study of prognosis after radiotherapy for stage I lung cancer. This CDR3 is 12 amino acids long. Germline CDR1 reads GTSNPN; CDR2 reads SVGIG (reference sequence). Trimming cost V 7 bases and J 6 bases, with 15 bases left between them. By two-round multiplex PCR, the TCR beta CDR3 was amplified from genomic DNA. Gene-specific TRBV and TRBJ primers were used in PCR round one. TCRdb used MiXCR to reprocess the multiplex PCR reads, holding one entry per CDR3 protein. The sample contains 25,000 to 35,000 distinct CDR3 sequences, 40% to 50% of which appear only once.

The sample in question was PBMCs, obtained before or after stereotactic body radiation therapy (not recorded which). The chain has TRBV30 and TRBJ1-1, with D maybe TRBD1 (6 bases). The TCR sequence derives from a donor aged 50 or older with non-small cell lung cancer. CDR3 loop: CASYRVASEAFF. The CDR3 bases are TGTGCCTCCTACAGGGTTGCTTCTGAAGCTTTCTTT.